This TCR beta chain emerged from a study of T-cell memory formation after mild COVID-19. The overall study: TCR clustering was largely donor specific.

This clonotype was seen once. Its target is unknown. TCRdb fed the 5' RACE reads into MiXCR, producing one record per CDR3 protein. The repertoire includes a few hundred thousand distinct CDR3 sequences, roughly 22% of them detected once, and around 8.4% sits in the top ten. Findings and limits, study-wide: Specificity for SARS-CoV-2 was not confirmed among the second-wave clones peaking on day 37. Pre-infection memory showed some responding clones, and this suggested that cross-reactive memory joined.

The V and J ends lost 3 bases and 7 bases respectively, with 10 bases between them. The germline CDR1 and CDR2 sequences are SGDLS and YYNGEE. The CDR3 length is 13 residues. The sequenced material came from PBMCs or a T cell subset sorted from them (not recorded which). The TCR originated in an adult woman who had mild COVID-19 (a few samples of this study predate the infection). Cell type and time point are not known. The chain has TRBV9 and TRBJ1-4, with D uncertain. The CDR3 here is CASSASVSEKLFF. The CDR3 DNA sequence: TGTGCCAGCAGCGCAAGCGTCTCTGAAAAACTGTTTTTT. The whole variable domain, remainder taken from reference TRBV9 and TRBJ1-4, is DSGVTQTPKHLITATGQRVTLRCSPRSGDLSVYWYQQSLDQGLQFLIQYYNGEERAKGNILERFSAQQFPDLHSELNLSSLELGDSALYFCASSASVSEKLFFGSGTQLSVL.